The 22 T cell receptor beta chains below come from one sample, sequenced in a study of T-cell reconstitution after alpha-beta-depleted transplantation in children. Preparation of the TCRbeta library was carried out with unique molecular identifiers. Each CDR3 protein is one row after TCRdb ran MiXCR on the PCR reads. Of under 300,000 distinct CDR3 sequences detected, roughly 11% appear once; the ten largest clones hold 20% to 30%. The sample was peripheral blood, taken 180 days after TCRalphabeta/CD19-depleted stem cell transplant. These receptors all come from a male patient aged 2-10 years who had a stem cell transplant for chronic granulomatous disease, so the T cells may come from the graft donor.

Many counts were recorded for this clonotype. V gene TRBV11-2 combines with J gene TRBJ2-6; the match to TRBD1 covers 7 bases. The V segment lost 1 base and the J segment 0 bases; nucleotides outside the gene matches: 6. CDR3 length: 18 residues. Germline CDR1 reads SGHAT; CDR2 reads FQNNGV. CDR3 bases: TGTGCCAGCAGCTTAGTAGGGACAGCTCGCTCTGGGGCCAACGTCCTGACTTTC. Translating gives CASSLVGTARSGANVLTF.

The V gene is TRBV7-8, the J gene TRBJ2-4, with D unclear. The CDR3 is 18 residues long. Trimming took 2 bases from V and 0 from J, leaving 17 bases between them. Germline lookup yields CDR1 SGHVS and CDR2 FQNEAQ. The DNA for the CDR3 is TGTGCCAGCAGCTTACCCCCGTGGGTTCCTATAGCCAAAAACATTCAGTACTTC. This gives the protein CASSLPPWVPIAKNIQYF.

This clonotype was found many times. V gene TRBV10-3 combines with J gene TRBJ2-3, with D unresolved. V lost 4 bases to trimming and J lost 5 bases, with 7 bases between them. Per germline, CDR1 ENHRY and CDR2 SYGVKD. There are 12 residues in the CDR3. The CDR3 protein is CAISGVGDTQYF. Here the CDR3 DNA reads TGTGCCATCAGTGGGGTTGGAGATACGCAGTATTTT.

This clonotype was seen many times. In DNA form, the CDR3 reads TGCAGCGTGGTGACGGGGTGGAGCGGGAGTATAGTGTACGAGCAGTACTTC. Its translation is CSVVTGWSGSIVYEQYF. This chain connects TRBV29-1 to TRBJ2-7; 8 bases agree with TRBD2. CDR1 SQVTM and CDR2 ANQGSEA come from the germline V gene. The CDR3 has 17 residues. The J segment lost 4 bases and the V segment lost 6 bases, leaving 20 bases of the junction unmatched.

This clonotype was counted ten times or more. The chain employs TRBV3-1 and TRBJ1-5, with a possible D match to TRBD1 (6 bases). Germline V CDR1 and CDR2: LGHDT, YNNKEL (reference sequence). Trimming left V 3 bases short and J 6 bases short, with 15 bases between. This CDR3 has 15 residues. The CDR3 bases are TGTGCCAGCAGCCATAGTACAGGGTTGGGTCAGCCCCAGCATTTT. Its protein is CASSHSTGLGQPQHF.

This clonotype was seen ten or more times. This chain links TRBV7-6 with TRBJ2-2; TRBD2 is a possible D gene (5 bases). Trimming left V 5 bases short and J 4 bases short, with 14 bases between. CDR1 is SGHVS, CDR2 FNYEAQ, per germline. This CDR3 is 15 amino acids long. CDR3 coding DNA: TGTGCCAGCAGCATCCTCGGAGAGGGCACCGGGGAGCTGTTTTTT. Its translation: CASSILGEGTGELFF.

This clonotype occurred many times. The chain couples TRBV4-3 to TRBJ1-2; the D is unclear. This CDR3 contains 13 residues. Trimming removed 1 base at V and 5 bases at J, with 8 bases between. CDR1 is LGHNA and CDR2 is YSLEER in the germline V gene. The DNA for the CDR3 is TGCGCCAGCAGCCAAGTAACGGGTTATGGCTACACCTTC. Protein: CASSQVTGYGYTF.

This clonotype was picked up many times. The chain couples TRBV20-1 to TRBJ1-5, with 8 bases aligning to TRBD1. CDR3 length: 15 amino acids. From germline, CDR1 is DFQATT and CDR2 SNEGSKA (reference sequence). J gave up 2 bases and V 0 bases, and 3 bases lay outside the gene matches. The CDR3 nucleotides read TGCAGTGCTAGAGACGTGACAGGGGGCAATCAGCCCCAGCATTTT. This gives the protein CSARDVTGGNQPQHF.

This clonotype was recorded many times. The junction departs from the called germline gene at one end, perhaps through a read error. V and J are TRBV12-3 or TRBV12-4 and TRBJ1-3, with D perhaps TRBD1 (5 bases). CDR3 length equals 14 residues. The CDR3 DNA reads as TGCGCCAGCAGCTTCGGGGGCTCTGGAAACACCATATATTTT. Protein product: CASSFGGSGNTIYF.

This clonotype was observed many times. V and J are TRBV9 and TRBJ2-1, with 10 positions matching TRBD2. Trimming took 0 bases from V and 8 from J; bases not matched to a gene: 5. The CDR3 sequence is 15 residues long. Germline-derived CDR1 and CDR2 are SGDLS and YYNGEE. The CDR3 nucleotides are TGTGCCAGCAGCGTAGTTGCTAGCGGGAGCCATGAGCAGTTCTTC. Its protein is CASSVVASGSHEQFF.

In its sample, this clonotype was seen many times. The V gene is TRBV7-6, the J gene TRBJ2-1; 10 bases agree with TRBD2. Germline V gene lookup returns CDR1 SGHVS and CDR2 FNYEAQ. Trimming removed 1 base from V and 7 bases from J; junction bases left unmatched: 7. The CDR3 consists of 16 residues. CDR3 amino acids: CASSLEAGGPGNEQFF. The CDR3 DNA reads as TGTGCCAGCAGCTTAGAAGCGGGAGGGCCGGGGAATGAGCAGTTCTTC.

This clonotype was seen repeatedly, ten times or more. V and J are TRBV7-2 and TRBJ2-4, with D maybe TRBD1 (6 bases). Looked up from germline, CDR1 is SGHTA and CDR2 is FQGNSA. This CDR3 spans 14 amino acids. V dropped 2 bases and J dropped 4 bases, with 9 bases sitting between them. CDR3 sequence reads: CASSLQGLKNIQYF. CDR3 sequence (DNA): TGTGCCAGCAGCTTACAGGGGTTGAAAAACATTCAGTACTTC.

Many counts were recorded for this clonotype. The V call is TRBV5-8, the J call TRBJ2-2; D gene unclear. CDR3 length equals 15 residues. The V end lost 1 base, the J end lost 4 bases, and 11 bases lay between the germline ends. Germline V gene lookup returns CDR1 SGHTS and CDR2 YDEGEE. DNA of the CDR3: TGTGCCAGCAGCTTGCACACCCTGGGCACCGGGGAGCTGTTTTTT. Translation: CASSLHTLGTGELFF.

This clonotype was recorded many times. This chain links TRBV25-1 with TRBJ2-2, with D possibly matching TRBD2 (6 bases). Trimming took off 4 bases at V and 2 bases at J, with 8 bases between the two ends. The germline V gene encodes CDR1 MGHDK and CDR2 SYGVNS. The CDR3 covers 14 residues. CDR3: CASSGLVNTGELFF. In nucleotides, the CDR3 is TGTGCCAGCAGTGGACTAGTCAACACCGGGGAGCTGTTTTTT. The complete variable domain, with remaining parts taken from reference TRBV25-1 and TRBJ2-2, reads EADIYQTPRYLVIGTGKKITLECSQTMGHDKMYWYQQDPGMELHLIHYSYGVNSTEKGDLSSESTVSRIRTEHFPLTLESARPSHTSQYLCASSGLVNTGELFFGEGSRLTVL.

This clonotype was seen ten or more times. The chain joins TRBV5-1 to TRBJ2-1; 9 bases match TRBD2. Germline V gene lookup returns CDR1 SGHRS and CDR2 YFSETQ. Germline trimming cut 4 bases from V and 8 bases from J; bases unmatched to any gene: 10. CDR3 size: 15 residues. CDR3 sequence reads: CASSLPSGVGDEQFF. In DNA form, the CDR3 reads TGCGCCAGCAGCCTACCTAGCGGGGTGGGGGATGAGCAGTTCTTC.

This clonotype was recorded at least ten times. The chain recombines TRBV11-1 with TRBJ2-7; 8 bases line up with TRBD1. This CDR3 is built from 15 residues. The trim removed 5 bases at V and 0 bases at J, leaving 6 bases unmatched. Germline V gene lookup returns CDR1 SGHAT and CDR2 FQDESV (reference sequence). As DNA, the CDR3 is TGTGCCAGCAGCGTCCGGGACAGGAGCTCCTACGAGCAGTACTTC. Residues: CASSVRDRSSYEQYF.

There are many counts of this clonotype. CDR3 region: CASSAQGARADTQYF. CDR3 in DNA: TGCGCCAGCAGCGCACAGGGGGCTCGCGCAGATACGCAGTATTTT. The chain has TRBV5-1 and TRBJ2-3; 9 nucleotides match TRBD1. The ends lost 4 bases at V and 4 bases at J; junction bases unmatched: 7. CDR1 SGHRS and CDR2 YFSETQ come from the germline V gene. The CDR3 covers 15 residues.

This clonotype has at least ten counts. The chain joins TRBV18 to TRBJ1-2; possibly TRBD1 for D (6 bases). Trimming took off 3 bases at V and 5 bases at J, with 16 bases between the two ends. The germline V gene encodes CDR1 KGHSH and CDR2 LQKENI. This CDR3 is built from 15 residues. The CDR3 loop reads CASSPVQQGSYGYTF. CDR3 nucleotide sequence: TGTGCCAGCTCACCCGTACAACAGGGATCGTATGGCTACACCTTC.

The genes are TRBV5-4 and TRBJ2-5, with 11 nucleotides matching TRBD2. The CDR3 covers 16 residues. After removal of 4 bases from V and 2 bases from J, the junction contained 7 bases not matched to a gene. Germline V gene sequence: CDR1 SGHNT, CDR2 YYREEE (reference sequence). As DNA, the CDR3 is TGTGCCAGCAGCCTGACTAGCGGGGCAAGACAAGAGACCCAGTACTTC. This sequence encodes CASSLTSGARQETQYF.

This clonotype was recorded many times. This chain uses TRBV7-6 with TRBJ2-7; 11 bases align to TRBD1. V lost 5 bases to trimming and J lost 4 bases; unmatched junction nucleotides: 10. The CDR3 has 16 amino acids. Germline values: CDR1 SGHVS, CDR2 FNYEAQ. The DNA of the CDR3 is TGTGCCAGCAGCCACCTAACGGGACAGGGGGTTTACGAGCAGTACTTC. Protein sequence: CASSHLTGQGVYEQYF.

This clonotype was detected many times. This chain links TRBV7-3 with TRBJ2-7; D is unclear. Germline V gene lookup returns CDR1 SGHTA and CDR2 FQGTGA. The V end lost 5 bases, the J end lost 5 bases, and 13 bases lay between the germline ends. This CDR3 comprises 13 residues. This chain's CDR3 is CASSHRPFDEQYF. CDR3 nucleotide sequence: TGTGCCAGCAGCCACAGACCCTTCGACGAGCAGTACTTC. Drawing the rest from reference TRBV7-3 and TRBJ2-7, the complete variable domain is GAGVSQTPSNKVTEKGKYVELRCDPISGHTALYWYRQSLGQGPEFLIYFQGTGAADDSGLPNDRFFAVRPEGSVSTLKIQRTERGDSAVYLCASSHRPFDEQYFGPGTRLTVT.

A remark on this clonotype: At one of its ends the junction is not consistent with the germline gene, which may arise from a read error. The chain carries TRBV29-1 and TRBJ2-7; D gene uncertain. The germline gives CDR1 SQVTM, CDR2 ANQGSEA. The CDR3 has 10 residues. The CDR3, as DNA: TGCAGCGCAGGAACCTACGAGCAGCACTTC. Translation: CSAGTYEQHF.